These T cell receptor beta chains were read from a single sample in a study of T cells in Graves' hyperthyroidism and ophthalmopathy. One entry per CDR3 protein results from TCRdb running MiXCR on the multiplex PCR reads. The sample holds 600,000 or so distinct CDR3 sequences; 12% to 15% are singletons and the top ten take roughly 6.9%. Input material: blood. The receptors derive from a woman aged 18-35 years with Graves' ophthalmopathy. Each CDR3 is given with its conserved first and last residue. A D gene is named only where the DNA matches it firmly. Only some rows state a clone size, as once, few, many or a class for expanded clones.

v_call	clone_size	j_call	d_call	cdr3_nt	cdr3_aa
TRBV12-3/TRBV12-4	NA	TRBJ2-7	NA	TGTGCCAGCAGTTATGGGGCGGGGAGGCGTGAGCAGTACTTC	CASSYGAGRREQYF
TRBV5-4	many	TRBJ2-3	NA	TGTGCCAGCAGCTTGGGTCCAGCTGGGGCGGTAGATACGCAGTATTTT	CASSLGPAGAVDTQYF
TRBV12-3/TRBV12-4	NA	TRBJ2-1	NA	TGTGCCAGCAGTTTAAGCTGGTCAGAGCTAAAGGGGGAGCAGTTCTTC	CASSLSWSELKGEQFF
TRBV7-2	many	TRBJ2-3	NA	TGTGCCAGCAGCTTATGGGTAGATACGCAGTATTTT	CASSLWVDTQYF
TRBV6-1	NA	TRBJ1-5	TRBD1	TGTGCCAGCGGACAGGGGCCTGATTTCAATCAGCCCCAGCATTTT	CASGQGPDFNQPQHF
TRBV12-5	NA	TRBJ2-2	TRBD2	TGTGCTAGTGGTCGCGAACTAGCGGGAAGGCCCGCCGGGGAGCTGTTTTTT	CASGRELAGRPAGELFF
TRBV19	NA	TRBJ1-2	TRBD1	TGTGCCAGTAACCCTTCCGGGACAGTCTATGGCTACACCTTC	CASNPSGTVYGYTF
TRBV6-5	NA	TRBJ2-7	TRBD1	TGTGCCAGCAGTTACCTACTTGCCCCCCGGGACAGGGGGCAGGGGGAGCAGTACTTC	CASSYLLAPRDRGQGEQYF
TRBV11-3	few	TRBJ1-1	TRBD1	TGTGCCAGCAGCTCCGGACAGGGGAGGACGAACACTGAAGCTTTCTTT	CASSSGQGRTNTEAFF
TRBV6-5	NA	TRBJ1-5	TRBD1	TGTGCCAGCAGTTACCCGGGGACAGGGGGTAGTCAGCCCCAGCATTTT	CASSYPGTGGSQPQHF
TRBV6-9	many	TRBJ2-1	TRBD2	TGTGCCAGCAGTTATCCGTGGGATCCGGGGACGGGAGGATCCTACAATGAGCAGTTCTTC	CASSYPWDPGTGGSYNEQFF
TRBV12-3/TRBV12-4	NA	TRBJ2-6	NA	TGTGCCAGCAGAGAGACTAGTGCTGGGGCCAACGTCCTGACTTTC	CASRETSAGANVLTF
TRBV20-1	NA	TRBJ1-3	NA	TGCAGTGCTAGACCCCGGGCAGTTGGAAACACCATATATTTT	CSARPRAVGNTIYF
TRBV18	once	TRBJ2-5	TRBD1	TGTGCCAGCCGCTTGACAGGGGGCGGTGAGACCCAGTACTTC	CASRLTGGGETQYF
TRBV5-5	many	TRBJ2-1	TRBD2	TGTGCCAGCAGCCCTAATAAGGGTCTAGCGGGAGTGAATGAGCAGTTCTTC	CASSPNKGLAGVNEQFF
TRBV6-5	many	TRBJ1-5	TRBD1	TGTGCCAGCAGTTACGTTCAGGGGGCAAATAGCAATCAGCCCCAGCATTTT	CASSYVQGANSNQPQHF
TRBV6-4	few	TRBJ1-3	NA	TGTGCCAGCAGTTACAACCCTGGGGGGGCAGGAGGAAACACCATATATTTT	CASSYNPGGAGGNTIYF
TRBV28	many	TRBJ1-2	NA	TGTGCCAGCAGTTTGAGTGGGGACTATGGCTACACCTTC	CASSLSGDYGYTF
TRBV7-2	NA	TRBJ2-7	TRBD1	TGTGCCAGCAGCTTAGGGACAGGGGGTATATACGAGCAGTACTTC	CASSLGTGGIYEQYF
TRBV19	NA	TRBJ2-7	NA	TGTGCCAGCGCCAGGGTCCCCTACGAGCAGTACTTC	CASARVPYEQYF
TRBV4-1	NA	TRBJ2-7	NA	TGCGCCAGCAGCCAACCACTGGCCGGGAAGAGCTCCTACGAGCAGTACTTC	CASSQPLAGKSSYEQYF
TRBV5-1	many	TRBJ2-7	TRBD1	TGCGCCAGCAGCGGGCGACAGGGGGCACGATACGAGCAGTACTTC	CASSGRQGARYEQYF
TRBV6-6	few	TRBJ2-6	TRBD2	TGTGCCAGCAGTTACCGGCTAGCGGAAATCTCTGGGGCCAACGTCCTGACTTTC	CASSYRLAEISGANVLTF